This T cell receptor (beta chain) stems from a study of shared clonotypes between healthy human individuals. Study summary: The donor group consisted of two women and a few men, aged 18 to 49. Study-level findings and limits: How much donors shared clonotypes was expected to be affected by sequencing depth.

Generated by immunoSEQ multiplex PCR, the TCRdb table keeps only in-frame clones and is missing some. The sample lists 730,000 or so clones, approximately 75% occurring once. The germline V gene has CDR1 SGHTA and CDR2 FQGNSA. This CDR3 has 15 amino acids. V lost 3 bases and J 2 bases, leaving 13 bases between the germline ends. This clone came up a few times. Antigen unknown. This rearrangement joins TRBV7-2 to TRBJ1-1; D not certain. The source of this sequence is a woman aged 25 to 39 in good health. Material for sequencing was memory CD4+ T cells sorted from blood. This sample's subset: CD45RA-negative fraction. The CDR3 DNA is TGTGCCAGCAGCTTTTCCCCCCTAGTAAACACTGAAGCTTTCTTT. Its translation is CASSFSPLVNTEAFF. The whole variable domain, filled in from reference TRBV7-2 and TRBJ1-1, reads GAGVSQSPSNKVTEKGKDVELRCDPISGHTALYWYRQSLGQGLEFLIYFQGNSAPDKSGLPSDRFSAERTGGSVSTLTIQRTQQEDSAVYLCASSFSPLVNTEAFFGQGTRLTVV.